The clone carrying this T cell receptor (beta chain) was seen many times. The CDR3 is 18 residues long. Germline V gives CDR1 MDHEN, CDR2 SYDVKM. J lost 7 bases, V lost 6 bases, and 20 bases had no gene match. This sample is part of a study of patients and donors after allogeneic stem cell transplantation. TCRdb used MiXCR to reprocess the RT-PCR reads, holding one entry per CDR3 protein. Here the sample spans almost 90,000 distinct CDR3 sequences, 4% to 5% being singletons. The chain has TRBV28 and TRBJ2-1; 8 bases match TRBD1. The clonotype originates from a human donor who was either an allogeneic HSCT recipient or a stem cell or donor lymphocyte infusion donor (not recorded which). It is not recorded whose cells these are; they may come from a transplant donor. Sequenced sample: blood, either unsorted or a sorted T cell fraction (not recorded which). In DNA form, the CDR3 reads TGTGCCAGCAGACCTCGAGATTTCAGCCGGACAGGGAGGAATGAGCAGTTCTTC. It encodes CASRPRDFSRTGRNEQFF. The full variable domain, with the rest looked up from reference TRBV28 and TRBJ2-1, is DVKVTQSSRYLVKRTGEKVFLECVQDMDHENMFWYRQDPGLGLRLIYFSYDVKMKEKGDIPEGYSVSREKKERFSLILESASTNQTSMYLCASRPRDFSRTGRNEQFFGPGTRLTVL.